A selection of T cell receptor beta chains follows, all from one sample in a study of T cells in narcolepsy. Sequencing was performed with immunoSEQ multiplex PCR; in TCRdb, only in-frame clones are kept and a portion is missing. Here the sample spans around 39,000 clones, approximately 86% being singletons. What was sequenced was CD45RA- memory CD4+ T cells from PBMCs. The receptors derive from a human donor with narcolepsy. Both conserved end residues are part of each CDR3. Each record gives: J gene, V gene, CDR3 protein.

J gene: TRBJ2-7
V gene: TRBV14
CDR3 protein: CASSRFDGPYEQYF

J gene: TRBJ1-5
V gene: TRBV29-1
CDR3 protein: CSVGGGGDQPQHF

J gene: TRBJ2-1
V gene: TRBV19
CDR3 protein: CASSITRLADEQFF

J gene: TRBJ1-5
V gene: TRBV6-5
CDR3 protein: CASNSGTSNQPQHF

J gene: TRBJ2-1
V gene: TRBV28
CDR3 protein: CASSLPGSRNEQFF

J gene: TRBJ1-2
V gene: TRBV7-2
CDR3 protein: CASSLAAGQAYGYTF

J gene: TRBJ1-6
V gene: TRBV6-1
CDR3 protein: CASSGFRGSYNSPLHF

J gene: TRBJ1-1
V gene: TRBV5-6
CDR3 protein: CASSPGIHNTEAFF

J gene: TRBJ2-3
V gene: TRBV29-1
CDR3 protein: CSVAGRGGLGTDTQYF

J gene: TRBJ2-2
V gene: TRBV4-3
CDR3 protein: CASSQHYRGNTGELFF

J gene: TRBJ1-4
V gene: TRBV27
CDR3 protein: CASSRPEEKLFF

J gene: TRBJ2-7
V gene: TRBV30
CDR3 protein: CAWSAGTGAYEQYF

J gene: TRBJ1-2
V gene: TRBV5-1
CDR3 protein: CASSAERVANYGYTF

J gene: TRBJ2-7
V gene: TRBV5-1
CDR3 protein: CASSREGQESYEQYF

J gene: TRBJ1-5
V gene: TRBV19
CDR3 protein: CASSMGHPWPQHF

J gene: TRBJ1-1
V gene: TRBV28
CDR3 protein: CASRPGPGNTEAFF

J gene: TRBJ1-5
V gene: TRBV23-1
CDR3 protein: CASTGQGASNQPQHF

J gene: TRBJ1-2
V gene: TRBV5-1
CDR3 protein: CASSFTNVNYGYTF

J gene: TRBJ1-3
V gene: TRBV19
CDR3 protein: CASSPTLWGTGNTIYF

J gene: TRBJ1-5
V gene: TRBV5-8
CDR3 protein: CASSLKDVEPQHF

J gene: TRBJ1-4
V gene: TRBV19
CDR3 protein: CATTGRNEKLFF

J gene: TRBJ2-1
V gene: TRBV5-1
CDR3 protein: CASSSTRDRGWEQFF

J gene: TRBJ2-7
V gene: TRBV9
CDR3 protein: CASSQQGFTSYEQYF